These T cell receptor beta chains were read from a single sample in a study of T-cell memory formation after mild COVID-19. TCRdb analysed the 5' RACE reads with MiXCR anew, one entry per CDR3 protein. The sample holds hundreds of thousands of distinct CDR3 sequences; roughly 17% are singletons and the top ten take around 8.1%. The source material was PBMCs or a T cell subset sorted from them (not recorded which). These receptors were obtained from an adult woman who had mild COVID-19 (a few samples of this study predate the infection). Cell type and time point are not known. The CDR3 runs from the conserved cysteine through the conserved F or W. D genes are given only for firm matches. Clone size appears in some rows only: once, few, many, or a class for an expanded clone.

>NA|TRBJ2-5|TRBV12-3/TRBV12-4|NA
CASSFVRTAQETQYF
TGTGCCAGCAGTTTTGTTCGGACAGCGCAAGAGACCCAGTACTTC
>NA|TRBJ2-7|TRBV5-1|few
CASSFRTPDYEQYF
TGCGCCAGCAGCTTTCGGACTCCGGACTACGAGCAGTACTTC
>TRBD1|TRBJ2-7|TRBV5-1|once
CASSEGTGGSYEQYF
TGCGCCAGCAGCGAGGGGACAGGGGGCTCCTACGAGCAGTACTTC
>NA|TRBJ1-5|TRBV5-6|few
CASSLPRRNQPQHF
TGTGCCAGCAGCTTGCCGAGGCGCAATCAGCCCCAGCATTTT
>NA|TRBJ2-1|TRBV24-1|NA
CATSGADYNEQFF
TGTGCCACCAGTGGGGCAGATTACAATGAGCAGTTCTTC
>TRBD2|TRBJ2-3|TRBV5-1|few
CASSLVPSGSFSSKDTQYF
TGCGCCAGCAGCTTGGTGCCTAGCGGGAGCTTCAGTTCCAAAGATACGCAGTATTTT
>TRBD2|TRBJ2-3|TRBV24-1|NA
CATRTSGGDTQYF
TGTGCCACCAGGACTAGCGGGGGCGATACGCAGTATTTT
>NA|TRBJ2-7|TRBV6-2/TRBV6-3|few
CASSSSPRAPLLYEQYF
TGTGCCAGCAGTTCCTCCCCCCGGGCCCCGCTTCTCTACGAGCAGTACTTC
>TRBD1|TRBJ1-2|TRBV6-5|NA
CASRPGQQTGYTF
TGTGCCAGCAGACCGGGACAGCAGACAGGCTACACCTTC
>NA|TRBJ1-5|TRBV3-1|NA
CASSHSRDQPQHF
TGTGCCAGCAGCCACTCCCGCGATCAGCCCCAGCATTTT
>TRBD2|TRBJ2-7|TRBV4-3|few
CASSHLGLAGGPGEQYF
TGCGCCAGCAGCCACTTAGGACTAGCGGGAGGGCCGGGCGAGCAGTACTTC
>TRBD1|TRBJ1-5|TRBV20-1|few
CSARQGQGGIGGQPQHF
TGCAGTGCTAGACAGGGACAGGGAGGTATTGGTGGTCAGCCCCAGCATTTT
>NA|TRBJ2-1|TRBV30|NA
CAWSDTLVGMRVF
TGTGCCTGGAGTGATACTTTGGTGGGGATGAGAGTCTTC
>TRBD2|TRBJ2-6|TRBV20-1|few
CSARTPGRGSSSGANVLTF
TGCAGTGCTCGCACCCCAGGGCGGGGGTCGAGCTCTGGGGCCAACGTCCTGACTTTC
>NA|TRBJ1-5|TRBV4-1|few
CASSQMAGYQPQHF
TGCGCCAGCAGCCAAATGGCAGGGTATCAGCCCCAGCATTTT
>TRBD2|TRBJ2-5|TRBV7-2|NA
CASSLDLAGGQETQYF
TGTGCCAGCAGCTTAGATCTAGCGGGGGGGCAAGAGACCCAGTACTTC
>TRBD1|TRBJ2-7|TRBV20-1|NA
CSARPLTGIDYEQYF
TGCAGTGCTAGACCCCTGACAGGGATCGACTACGAGCAGTACTTC
>NA|TRBJ2-5|TRBV9|NA
CASSVTTRETQYF
TGTGCCAGCAGCGTTACGACTCGGGAGACCCAGTACTTC
>NA|TRBJ2-1|TRBV7-9|NA
CASSPRQAEYNEQFF
TGTGCCAGCAGCCCCAGACAGGCGGAATACAATGAGCAGTTCTTC
>TRBD1|TRBJ2-1|TRBV10-3|NA
CAIRDRGLYNEQFF
TGTGCCATCAGGGACAGGGGGCTCTACAATGAGCAGTTCTTC
>NA|TRBJ1-6|TRBV7-9|few
CASSRDWGTNSPLHF
TGTGCCAGCAGCCGGGACTGGGGGACTAATTCACCCCTCCACTTT
>NA|TRBJ2-7|TRBV12-3/TRBV12-4|NA
CASSFIAYEQYF
TGTGCCAGCAGTTTTATTGCCTACGAGCAGTACTTC
>NA|TRBJ1-6|TRBV25-1|NA
CASSESGPNHSPLHF
TGTGCCAGCAGTGAATCCGGGCCAAACCATTCACCCCTCCACTTT
>NA|TRBJ2-4|TRBV10-3|NA
CAISGERDVPFQYF
TGTGCCATCAGTGGGGAACGGGACGTCCCCTTTCAGTACTTC
>NA|TRBJ2-3|TRBV25-1|NA
CASSLGAGWADTQYF
TGTGCCAGCAGCCTAGGGGCAGGGTGGGCAGATACGCAGTATTTT
>NA|TRBJ1-5|TRBV19|NA
CATKGVVQPQHF
TGTGCTACAAAAGGGGTAGTTCAGCCCCAGCATTTT
>TRBD1|TRBJ1-2|TRBV7-2|NA
CASSLDLAGGYYGYTF
TGTGCCAGCAGCTTAGACCTAGCAGGGGGCTACTATGGCTACACCTTC
>NA|TRBJ1-1|TRBV28|NA
CASGQGTKNTEAFF
TGTGCCAGCGGGCAGGGAACGAAAAACACTGAAGCTTTCTTT
>NA|TRBJ2-3|TRBV30|NA
CAWSVKGSTDTQYF
TGTGCCTGGAGTGTAAAGGGCTCCACAGATACGCAGTATTTT
>TRBD2|TRBJ2-3|TRBV7-9|few
CASSPGTSGTADTQYF
TGTGCCAGCAGCCCGGGGACTAGCGGAACAGCAGATACGCAGTATTTT
>NA|TRBJ2-5|TRBV24-1|NA
CATSDPGLQETQYF
TGTGCCACCAGTGACCCGGGACTGCAAGAGACCCAGTACTTC
>NA|TRBJ1-1|TRBV9|NA
CASSVGAGGDTEAFF
TGTGCCAGCAGCGTCGGTGCAGGTGGGGACACTGAAGCTTTCTTT